The 12 T cell receptor beta chains reported below all come from one sample, sequenced in a study of cytomegalovirus exposure and HLA in healthy donors. Use of 60 Vbeta and 13 Jbeta primers characterized the PCR. The data were produced by immunoSEQ multiplex PCR, yet TCRdb's version contains in-frame clones alone and is incomplete. The data show 91,000 or so clones, over 60% seen once. Sequenced input: PBMCs. The receptors shown here come from a man aged 25 to 40 in good health and CMV-seropositive.

The chain recombines TRBV7-9 with TRBJ2-1, with TRBD1 identical over 7 bases. Germline-derived CDR1 and CDR2 are SEHNR and FQNEAQ (reference sequence). The CDR3 runs to 18 residues. Trimming cost V 6 bases and J 1 base; bases outside gene matches: 15. The CDR3, as DNA: TGTGCCAGCAGGTCTAAGGCCTCTAACAGGGGATCCTACAATGAGCAGTTCTTC. Translation: CASRSKASNRGSYNEQFF.

As for this clone: The sample has other DNA sequences that encode this CDR3 too. The rearrangement uses TRBV6-5 and TRBJ2-7; 15 bases line up with TRBD2. V gave up 4 bases and J gave up 2 bases; unmatched junction bases: 3. The CDR3 has 16 residues. Germline CDR1 is MNHEY and CDR2 is SVGAGI. The chain's CDR3 is CASSWGTSGGTYEQYF. CDR3 nucleotides: TGTGCCAGCAGTTGGGGGACTAGCGGGGGGACCTACGAGCAGTACTTC.

The V call is TRBV19, the J call TRBJ1-5, with 11 bases that match TRBD1. Trimming cost V 9 bases and J 5 bases; bases outside gene matches: 12. This CDR3 is 16 amino acids long. Germline values: CDR1 LNHDA, CDR2 SQIVND (reference sequence). The CDR3: CASHRGQGARDQPQHF. The CDR3 nucleotides are TGTGCCAGCCACCGAGGACAGGGGGCTCGGGATCAGCCCCAGCATTTT.

V and J are TRBV28 and TRBJ2-7; D is undetermined. Looked up from germline, CDR1 is MDHEN and CDR2 is SYDVKM. The CDR3 sequence is 15 residues long. Trimming shortened V by 6 bases and J by 1 base, and 16 bases separated the two germline ends. The CDR3 DNA is TGTGCCAGCAGCCCACAGTGGGCCCCTTCCTACGAGCAGTACTTC. Protein sequence: CASSPQWAPSYEQYF.

This chain uses TRBV28 with TRBJ1-1, with D tentatively TRBD1 (5 bases). The germline V and J ends were trimmed by 7 bases and 1 base, with 19 bases remaining between them. Germline CDR1 reads MDHEN; CDR2 reads SYDVKM. This CDR3 is built from 16 residues. This chain's CDR3 is CASTTNPGLSNTEAFF. In DNA form, the CDR3 reads TGTGCCAGCACCACAAACCCGGGACTCTCGAACACTGAAGCTTTCTTT.

The chain recombines TRBV5-1 with TRBJ2-7; D ambiguous. Germline CDR1 and CDR2: SGHRS and YFSETQ. The CDR3 sequence is 13 residues long. V gave up 4 bases and J gave up 7 bases, with 15 bases separating them. For the CDR3, the DNA is TGCGCCAGCAGCCGGTCTTTTCTGGAGGAGCAGTACTTC. It yields the protein CASSRSFLEEQYF.

This clone came up once. The rearrangement joins TRBV5-4 to TRBJ2-3; D uncertain. CDR1 and CDR2 from the germline V gene are SGHNT and YYREEE (reference sequence). The V end was cut by 4 bases, the J end by 6 bases, with 18 bases between. CDR3 size: 15 residues. The CDR3 DNA reads TGTGCCAGCAGCCCCCGCGACAAGGCAACGGATACGCAGTATTTT. Encoded protein: CASSPRDKATDTQYF.

V gene TRBV4-1 combines with J gene TRBJ2-3; the match to TRBD2 covers 10 bases. V trimming: 0 bases; J trimming: 9 bases; junction bases outside the gene matches: 9. The CDR3 contains 16 residues. Looked up from germline, CDR1 is MGHRA and CDR2 is YSYEKL. The CDR3 is CASSQDPSGGVKTQYF. CDR3 in DNA: TGCGCCAGCAGCCAAGACCCCAGCGGGGGGGTAAAAACGCAGTATTTT.

The CDR3 region has the DNA TGCGCCAGCAGCCCCGGGACAGGGGGCTGGGAGACCCAGTACTTC. This gives the protein CASSPGTGGWETQYF. The rearrangement links TRBV5-1 to TRBJ2-5; 12 positions agree with TRBD1. The V segment lost 4 bases and the J segment 5 bases; nucleotides outside the gene matches: 6. CDR3 length: 15 amino acids. Germline V gene data show CDR1 as SGHRS and CDR2 as YFSETQ.

In nucleotides, the CDR3 is TGTGCCAGCAGCCCGAGGGGGGGGGACCGCACAGATACGCAGTATTTT. Residues: CASSPRGGDRTDTQYF. The chain has TRBV9 and TRBJ2-3; D is perhaps TRBD2 (7 bases). Germline V gene data show CDR1 as SGDLS and CDR2 as YYNGEE. This CDR3 region has 16 residues. With 4 bases removed from V and 1 base from J, the gap between germline ends came to 16 bases.

The chain has TRBV6-5 and TRBJ1-6; possibly TRBD1 for D (5 bases). The CDR3 is made up of 14 amino acids. Germline lookup yields CDR1 MNHEY and CDR2 SVGAGI. With 0 bases removed from V and 10 bases from J, the gap between germline ends came to 10 bases. The CDR3 reads CASSYSGERSPLHF. The CDR3 DNA sequence: TGTGCCAGCAGTTACTCAGGGGAACGGTCACCCCTCCACTTT.

This clone is a singleton in its sample. The CDR3 DNA reads as TGTGCCAGTAGCCCAGGACTAGAGGGTGAGCAGTTCTTC. Its protein product is CASSPGLEGEQFF. The chain has TRBV19 and TRBJ2-1, with 7 positions matching TRBD2. The J segment lost 9 bases and the V segment lost 6 bases, leaving 8 bases of the junction unmatched. The CDR3 sequence is 13 residues long. Per germline, CDR1 LNHDA and CDR2 SQIVND (reference sequence).